Presented here are 2 T cell receptor beta chains from one specimen sequenced in a study of Tregs in tolerant kidney transplant recipients. Here immunoSEQ multiplex PCR was the method, and the copy in TCRdb shows in-frame clones only, minus some. The sample holds about 240,000 clones, around 82% seen once. Sequencing was done on a sample of CD4+ T cells from blood. The receptors originated from a human donor in good health.

V and J are TRBV6-6 and TRBJ2-1; 9 bases are shared with TRBD2. Germline V lookup: CDR1 MNHNY, CDR2 SVGAGI (reference sequence). Losses at the gene ends were 6 bases for V and 2 bases for J; bases not matched to a gene: 5. The CDR3 is 15 amino acids. This chain's CDR3 is CASRLAGSAYNEQFF. The CDR3 DNA sequence: TGTGCCAGCAGGCTAGCGGGGAGCGCCTACAATGAGCAGTTCTTC.

This clone was seen a single time. V gene TRBV6-5 combines with J gene TRBJ2-1; the match to TRBD2 covers 12 bases. V gave up 9 bases and J gave up 2 bases; unmatched junction bases: 2. This CDR3 region has 14 residues. Per the germline V gene, CDR1 is MNHEY and CDR2 is SVGAGI. The CDR3 loop is CASRTSGAYNEQFF. CDR3 bases: TGTGCCAGTCGGACTAGCGGGGCCTACAATGAGCAGTTCTTC.